This T cell receptor (beta chain) emerged from a study of memory CD4+ T cells and cytomegalovirus serostatus. The sort gate was single viable CD3+CD4+CD8-CD45RO+ cells for memory CD4+ T cells. The CDR3 has 11 amino acids. CDR1 is WSHSY and CDR2 is SAAADI in the germline V gene. V shed 2 bases and J shed 8 bases, with 3 bases lying between them. Data came from immunoSEQ multiplex PCR; TCRdb stores just in-frame clones and leaves some out. Counted here are under 100,000 clones, roughly 80% occurring once; the ten biggest clones make up around 0.73%. This receptor was obtained from an adult in good health and CMV-seronegative. The chain uses TRBV10-2 and TRBJ1-4, with D unclear. The specimen was memory CD4+ T cells from blood. In DNA form, the CDR3 reads TGCGCCAGCAGTGAGAAGGAAAAACTGTTTTTT. This translates into CASSEKEKLFF.